This T cell receptor beta chain was identified during a study of blood T cell repertoires in COVID-19. For the study at large: Researchers got acute and convalescent COVID-19 samples from the United States, Italy and Spain. PBMCs, B-cell-depleted T cells, or T cells were the source of the cDNA or gDNA that made up the material.

TCRdb's copy holds only in-frame clones and misses some; the assay was immunoSEQ multiplex PCR. The profile shows about 130,000 clones, 86% of them singletons. Only one count was recorded for this clone. The CDR3 length is 17 residues. Germline trimming cut 1 base from V and 2 bases from J; bases unmatched to any gene: 7. Germline V lookup: CDR1 LGHNA, CDR2 YSLEER. The sequenced material came from peripheral blood. The sequence came from a human donor in a cohort sampled during active COVID-19. The gene calls are TRBV4-3 and TRBJ2-7, with 11 bases that match TRBD2. The CDR3, as DNA: TGCGCCAGCAGCCAAGTGGGGGGGACTAGCGGCCCCTACGAGCAGTACTTC. Its translation is CASSQVGGTSGPYEQYF.